Listed below are T cell receptor beta chains from one sample, sequenced in a study of cytomegalovirus exposure and HLA in healthy donors. Using immunoSEQ multiplex PCR, the repertoire was profiled, and TCRdb retains in-frame clones only, with some absent. The sample holds approximately 280,000 clones, 75% to 90% seen once. Sequenced material: PBMCs. All receptors derive from a middle-aged man in good health and CMV-seropositive. Both conserved end residues are trimmed from each CDR3.

v_gene	j_gene	CDR3aa
TRBV2	TRBJ2-7	ASTTGLAAYEQY
TRBV19	TRBJ2-5	ASSKGFQETQY
TRBV5-1	TRBJ2-3	ASRTGASTDTQY
TRBV28	TRBJ2-1	ASSPPVGANEQF
TRBV27	TRBJ2-7	ASSYRDNYEQY
TRBV6-5	TRBJ1-2	ASSYRGTGVSYGYT
TRBV4-1	TRBJ1-2	ASSQEFGGRGILGYT
TRBV15	TRBJ2-7	ATSRQGSFYEQY
TRBV5-6	TRBJ1-1	ASSLRNGGSVAEAF
TRBV4-3	TRBJ2-7	ASSQDRDRNYEQY
TRBV11-2	TRBJ1-2	ASSSPDGNYGYT
TRBV18	TRBJ1-5	ASSGTGGLLPQH
TRBV28	TRBJ2-7	ASSFSGVLKSYEQY
TRBV30	TRBJ1-2	AWSVFQGGGYT
TRBV27	TRBJ2-7	ASQTGGSYEQY
TRBV5-4	TRBJ2-1	ASSLYRASSYNEQF
TRBV19	TRBJ1-1	ASRVQGLNTEAF
TRBV15	TRBJ2-2	ATSRVWELF
TRBV5-1	TRBJ2-3	ASSLVPSGKTDTQY
TRBV7-9	TRBJ1-4	ASSLASVGHPNEKLF
TRBV6-5	TRBJ2-2	ASSYTRTSGELF
TRBV7-6	TRBJ1-1	ASTPSGADTEAF
TRBV11-2	TRBJ2-3	ASSFYGEGSTDTQY
TRBV19	TRBJ1-3	ASSPGGLGGIY
TRBV5-1	TRBJ2-2	ASSGLGRGNTGELF
TRBV2	TRBJ2-3	ASRFSLLAEQSTDTQY
TRBV11-2	TRBJ1-2	ASSLDWANYGYT
TRBV7-9	TRBJ2-1	ASMAGGPHNEQF